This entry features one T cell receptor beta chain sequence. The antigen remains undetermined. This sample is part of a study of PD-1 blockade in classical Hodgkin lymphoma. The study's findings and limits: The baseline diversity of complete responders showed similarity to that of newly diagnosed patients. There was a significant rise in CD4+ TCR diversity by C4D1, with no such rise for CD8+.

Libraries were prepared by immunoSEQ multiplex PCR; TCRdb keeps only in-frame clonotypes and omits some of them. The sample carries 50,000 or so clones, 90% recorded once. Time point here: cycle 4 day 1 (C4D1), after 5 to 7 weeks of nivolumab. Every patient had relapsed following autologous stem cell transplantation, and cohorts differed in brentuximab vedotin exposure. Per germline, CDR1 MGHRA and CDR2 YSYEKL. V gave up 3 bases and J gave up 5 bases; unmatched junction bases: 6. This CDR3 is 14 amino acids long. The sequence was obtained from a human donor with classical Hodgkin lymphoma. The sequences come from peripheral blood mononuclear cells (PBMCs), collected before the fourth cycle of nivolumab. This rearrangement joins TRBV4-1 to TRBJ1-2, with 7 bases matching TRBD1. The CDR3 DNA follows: TGCGCCAGCAGCCAGGGGGACAGCGGTTATGGCTACACCTTC. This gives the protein CASSQGDSGYGYTF.